These 16 T cell receptor beta chains share one sample of origin, sequenced in a study of T-cell memory formation after mild COVID-19 (dated by TCRdb to the early 2020s). Library preparation used 5' RACE. The instrument given in TCRdb is Illumina NovaSeq 6000. Through fastp at Q25 and MiXCR, TCRdb rebuilt clones from the public reads, retaining in-frame beta chains. Merged by CDR3 protein, the rows form single entries marked with the most common genes and DNA. In this sample the table shows some 130,000 distinct CDR3 sequences, around 6.3% of which occur a single time. The ten most abundant clones make up over 2% of the sample. Sequencing was carried out using PBMCs or a T cell subset sorted from them (not recorded which). Every receptor here comes from an adult woman who had mild COVID-19 (a few samples of this study predate the infection). The sample titles of this study are shuffled in the database, so cell type and time point are left out; the donor was told from shared clones.

This clonotype showed up many times. This sequence joins TRBV27 and TRBJ2-7; TRBD1 agrees at 7 bases. Germline values: CDR1 MNHEY, CDR2 SMNVEV (reference sequence). V lost 3 bases, J lost 5 bases, and 4 bases stayed unmatched. The CDR3 contains 13 residues. The CDR3 region has the DNA TGTGCCAGCAGTTTGAGGGGGCTCAACGAGCAGTACTTC. Amino acid sequence: CASSLRGLNEQYF.

The chain employs TRBV27 and TRBJ1-1; weak D call: TRBD1 (5 bases). CDR1 is MNHEY, CDR2 SMNVEV, per germline (reference sequence). The CDR3 runs 14 residues. Deletions cut 5 bases from V and 1 base from J, with 11 bases between. CDR3 coding DNA: TGTGCCAGCAGTGTCAGGGTCGGGAACACTGAAGCTTTCTTT. As protein: CASSVRVGNTEAFF.

This clonotype occurred a few times. The chain recombines TRBV7-2 with TRBJ2-1; 8 nucleotides line up with TRBD2. The J segment lost 6 bases and the V segment lost 7 bases, leaving 8 bases of the junction unmatched. The CDR3 sequence is 14 residues long. Per germline, CDR1 SGHTA and CDR2 FQGNSA. The chain's CDR3 is CASKGTSQRNEQFF. As DNA, the CDR3 is TGTGCCAGCAAGGGGACTAGTCAACGCAATGAGCAGTTCTTC. Supplemented by reference TRBV7-2 and TRBJ2-1, the full variable domain reads GAGVSQSPSNKVTEKGKDVELRCDPISGHTALYWYRQSLGQGLEFLIYFQGNSAPDKSGLPSDRFSAERTGGSVSTLTIQRTQQEDSAVYLCASKGTSQRNEQFFGPGTRLTVL.

This clonotype occurred many times. The rearrangement joins TRBV12-3 or TRBV12-4 to TRBJ2-1; 9 bases fit TRBD2. The CDR3 totals 15 residues. J gave up 4 bases and V 6 bases, and 7 bases lay outside the gene matches. This CDR3 is CASSPGTSSYNEQFF. The CDR3 region has the DNA TGTGCCAGCAGCCCCGGGACTAGCAGTTACAATGAGCAGTTCTTC.

This clonotype was detected many times. The genes are TRBV15 and TRBJ2-3; D is undetermined. The CDR3 is 15 amino acids. V lost 0 bases to trimming and J lost 3 bases, with 10 bases between them. The germline V gene encodes CDR1 LNHNV and CDR2 YYDKDF (reference sequence). CDR3 protein: CATSREKARTDTQYF. The DNA of the CDR3 is TGTGCCACCAGCAGAGAAAAGGCCAGAACAGATACGCAGTATTTT.

This clonotype has more than one count but fewer than ten. The J gene is TRBJ1-2, the V gene TRBV4-1; no reliable D call. Germline V gene lookup returns CDR1 MGHRA and CDR2 YSYEKL. There are 15 residues in the CDR3. Trimming stripped 1 base from V and 4 bases from J, with 13 bases between. This CDR3 reads CASSQVGRVGYGYTF. CDR3 coding DNA: TGCGCCAGCAGCCAAGTGGGAAGGGTTGGCTATGGCTACACCTTC.

This clonotype has a count of ten or more. CDR3 coding DNA: TGCGCCAGCAGCTTAAGATCGGGACAGGGGGTTGAAGAGCAGTACTTC. Its translation: CASSLRSGQGVEEQYF. This rearrangement joins TRBV5-1 to TRBJ2-7; 11 nucleotides match TRBD1. The CDR3 extends over 16 amino acids. Trimming cost V 2 bases and J 7 bases; bases outside gene matches: 11. Germline V gene lookup returns CDR1 SGHRS and CDR2 YFSETQ.

In its sample, this clonotype was seen a few times. The chain employs TRBV6-6 and TRBJ1-2; D remains unclear. V lost 2 bases, J lost 4 bases, and 17 bases lay in between. Germline V gene sequence: CDR1 MNHNY, CDR2 SVGAGI (reference sequence). There are 16 residues in the CDR3. The CDR3 sequence: CASSYRTPRWGYGYTF. The CDR3 DNA reads as TGTGCCAGCAGTTACCGGACTCCAAGATGGGGCTATGGCTACACCTTC.

The chain employs TRBV3-1 and TRBJ1-1; D unclear. CDR3 length equals 14 residues. Between the trimmed V and J ends, which lost 1 base and 7 bases, there was a span of 13 bases. Germline CDR1 reads LGHDT; CDR2 reads YNNKEL (reference sequence). CDR3 DNA: TGTGCCAGCAGCCAAGGAGGCTCCCCCAGTGAAGCTTTCTTT. Translation: CASSQGGSPSEAFF. Based on the CDR3 plus reference TRBV3-1 and TRBJ1-1, the full variable domain is DTAVSQTPKYLVTQMGNDKSIKCEQNLGHDTMYWYKQDSKKFLKIMFSYNNKELIINETVPNRFSPKSPDKAHLNLHINSLELGDSAVYFCASSQGGSPSEAFFGQGTRLTVV.

This clonotype was picked up many times. V gene TRBV4-2 combines with J gene TRBJ2-7; 8 bases are shared with TRBD2. With 0 bases clipped from V and 2 bases from J, the junction kept 12 bases outside the gene matches. This CDR3 comprises 18 residues. Per germline, CDR1 LGHNA and CDR2 YNFKEQ. The DNA for the CDR3 is TGTGCCAGCAGCCAAGATCTGGGGAGCGGGGGACCTCCCTACGAGCAGTACTTC. This encodes CASSQDLGSGGPPYEQYF.

The J gene is TRBJ1-6, the V gene TRBV2; D not resolved. Trimming took off 4 bases at V and 7 bases at J, with 11 bases between the two ends. CDR1 is SNHLY, CDR2 FYNNEI, per germline. The CDR3 runs 14 residues. The CDR3: CASSGGRRNSPLHF. For the CDR3, the DNA is TGTGCCAGCAGTGGCGGGAGAAGGAATTCACCCCTCCACTTT.

There are many counts of this clonotype. V gene TRBV5-1 combines with J gene TRBJ2-5, with D perhaps given as TRBD1 or TRBD2 (5 bases each). Germline V gene sequence: CDR1 SGHRS, CDR2 YFSETQ. The CDR3 is 15 amino acids. Trimming took off 4 bases at V and 0 bases at J, with 13 bases between the two ends. CDR3 sequence reads: CASSPGPGNQETQYF. The CDR3 DNA is TGCGCCAGCAGCCCGGGACCAGGAAACCAAGAGACCCAGTACTTC.

This clonotype occurred a few times. The J gene is TRBJ1-1, the V gene TRBV15, with a weak D call TRBD1 (6 bases). Between the trimmed V and J ends, which lost 1 base and 4 bases, there was a span of 13 bases. The CDR3 covers 15 residues. CDR1 and CDR2 from the germline V gene are LNHNV and YYDKDF (reference sequence). CDR3 coding DNA: TGTGCCACCAGCAGAGGAAGGACAGTGGGCACTGAAGCTTTCTTT. It encodes CATSRGRTVGTEAFF.

This clonotype showed up just a few times. V is TRBV5-1 and J is TRBJ2-7; 11 nucleotides match TRBD1. After removal of 5 bases from V and 3 bases from J, the junction contained 10 bases not matched to a gene. The CDR3 is 16 amino acids. Germline assignment: CDR1 SGHRS and CDR2 YFSETQ. CDR3 DNA: TGCGCCAGCAGTCAGCAACCGGGACAGGGGGTCTACGAGCAGTACTTC. It yields the protein CASSQQPGQGVYEQYF.

This clonotype appeared many times. The chain is built from TRBV20-1 and TRBJ2-5; D unresolved. The CDR3 consists of 14 residues. V dropped 3 bases and J dropped 10 bases, with 21 bases sitting between them. Germline lookup yields CDR1 DFQATT and CDR2 SNEGSKA (reference sequence). The CDR3 here is CSASPTNLGLGQYF. The CDR3 DNA reads TGCAGTGCTAGCCCCACTAACCTGGGCTTGGGCCAGTACTTC.

This clonotype was counted at least ten times. The gene calls are TRBV5-6 and TRBJ2-7, with D perhaps being TRBD1 or TRBD2 (5 bases each). Trimming shortened V by 5 bases and J by 2 bases, and 14 bases separated the two germline ends. The CDR3 contains 14 residues. CDR1 and CDR2 from the germline V gene are SGHDT and YYEEEE. As DNA, the CDR3 is TGTGCCAGCAGGGCCGGGACGGCACCCTACGAGCAGTACTTC. It translates to CASRAGTAPYEQYF.